This TCR beta chain came from a study of shared clonotypes between healthy human individuals (dated by TCRdb to about 2020). Regarding the study in general: The cohort comprised a couple of women and a few men aged 18 to 49 years. For each donor, CD4 naive and CD4 memory were each run on three plates, CD8 naive on two plates, and CD8 memory on one plate. The study deeply sequenced blood TCR repertoires of five healthy adults to estimate repertoire size and the extent of clonotype sharing between individuals. Different laboratories and diverse techniques were used to prepare libraries and sequence TCR repertoires, to increase sequencing depth and limit assay-specific biases. Between about 0.9 and 8.9 billion PBMCs per donor were obtained by leukapheresis.

This clone was picked up a small number of times. No cognate antigen has been identified for it. Per-base quality was not reported, and no clone a single base away is much larger than it. Overall study results and their limits: Even with the large sequencing depth, rarefaction of the sorted-subset datasets indicated that sequencing was incomplete. Sampling was restricted to blood, and TCR repertoires in tissue are likely to differ from TCR repertoires in blood. The genetic and exposure-history diversity represented was limited by the small number of donors. Across a handful of donors, roughly 5.1% of naive CD4, 3.5% of naive CD8, roughly 2.3% of memory CD4, and about 0.44% of memory CD8 clonotypes were shared. Compared with non-shared clonotypes, the clonotypes found in all four sorted-subset donors had higher generation probabilities. Naive subsets generally had larger estimated clonotype richness than memory subsets. Pairwise subsampling indicated that sequencing depth was expected to affect the degree of clonotype sharing among donors.

The CDR1 and CDR2 encoded by the germline V gene are MNHEY and SVGAGI. From the cysteine through the phenylalanine, the CDR3 covers 12 amino acids. Only the CDR3 portion is preserved as DNA: 36 bases, with reading frame beginning at the first base. V gives up 4 bases and J gives up 7 bases, and the segment between their germline ends measures 10 bases. Donors were healthy HIV-negative adults with no recently reported acute infections or vaccinations. Only Caucasian adults living in Nashville, Tennessee, USA were represented among the donors. CD8 memory samples consisted of magnetically selected CD45RO+ cells combined with CCR7-negative CD45RA+ effector memory (TemRA) cells. After blood collection by leukapheresis, PBMCs were isolated using Ficoll-Histopaque density gradient centrifugation and then cryopreserved in the vapor phase of liquid nitrogen. Analytical flow cytometry was used to check the purity and quantity of each magnetically sorted T cell population. Each sorted fraction had its genomic DNA isolated and then quantified by UV absorbance on a Nanodrop 2000c.

Using the deep immunoSEQ assay, multiplex PCR amplified TCR CDR3 regions from genomic DNA. For each cell subset, the extracted genomic DNA was distributed evenly across all wells of several immunoSEQ 96-well plates, and each plate served as one replicate. For sorted subsets, approximately 190 ng genomic DNA, equal to tens of thousands of T cell genomes, was loaded into each replicate PCR. Purified libraries were quantified with a Qubit 3.0 fluorometer, sized on a Bioanalyzer 2100, and re-quantified with the KAPA Library Quantification kit. A separate single-read 150-cycle Illumina NextSeq 550 flow cell was used to sequence each immunoSEQ 96-well plate. Per the authors' processing: Because the immunoSEQ output included only junctional sequences and no quality scores, the filtering could not be the same as the filtering used for full-length reads. Sequences were annotated with PyIR, a Python wrapper for IgBLAST v1.9, and V/J genes and CDR3 were assigned using IMGT germline references. Reads were removed for weak V/J assignments (E-value above 1e-6), missing CDR3, stop codons, out-of-frame junctions, or ambiguous translated residues. A V3J clonotype was defined by an identical inferred V gene, J gene, and CDR3 amino acid sequence. Percentage overlap between repertoires was computed as shared unique clonotypes divided by the size of the smaller repertoire. Three approaches were used to assess repertoire richness: RTK rarefaction, the Chao1 estimator, and Recon v2.1 estimates of unobserved clonotypes. OLGA was used to compute generation probabilities for all TCRbeta clonotypes that the gDNA method yielded from a handful of donors. TCRdb limited this immuneACCESS table to in-frame rearrangements with V and J called. A share of clones is missing; checked studies link under half to unresolved V genes, and the rest is unexplained. The V and J calls and clone size are taken from that table; D and trimming were inferred from the DNA. The sample data list around 100,000 clones, and just over 65% of these were observed just once. Approximately 24% of the sample lies in the top ten.

Recombination joined TRBV6-5 with TRBJ1-2; the D segment cannot be called with confidence. The receptor was derived from a woman in her twenties or thirties in good health. Sequencing was done on a sample of memory CD8+ T cells sorted from blood. This specimen's cell subset or site label, per the study, means: CD45RO+ cells pooled with CCR7-negative TemRA cells. The nucleotide sequence reads TGTGCCAGCAGTTCCCCGACAAGTGGCTACACCTTC. Its translation is CASSSPTSGYTF.